These T cell receptor beta chains were read from a single sample in a study of identical twins. Using its own MiXCR run on the 5' RACE reads, TCRdb lists one record per CDR3 protein. The repertoire includes 200,000 to 250,000 distinct CDR3 sequences, roughly 12% of them detected once, and roughly 4% sits in the top ten. The sample was also linked to a second study, of yellow fever vaccine responses in identical twins.

Sequenced sample: memory (CD45RO+) T cells sorted from blood. These receptors all stem from a woman younger than 35 in good health. Each CDR3 is given with its conserved first and last residue. The order of the fields is D gene, V gene, J gene, clone size, CDR3 DNA, CDR3 protein. D genes are given only for firm matches. For some rows the clone size is stated as once, few or many, or as a class when expanded; others skip it.

>TRBD2|TRBV10-2|TRBJ2-7|NA
TGCGCCAGCAGTGAGTCGGGACTAGGCCTCGAGCAGTACTTC
CASSESGLGLEQYF
>TRBD2|TRBV20-1|TRBJ2-1|NA
TGCAGTGCTAGAGATTTTCTTCGGGGGGGGTTCCACAATGAGCAGTTCTTC
CSARDFLRGGFHNEQFF
>NA|TRBV29-1|TRBJ2-5|NA
TGCAGCGTTGGGTTTCTTGTCCAAGAGACCCAGTACTTC
CSVGFLVQETQYF
>TRBD2|TRBV29-1|TRBJ2-1|many
TGCAGCGCCCCGAGCCAACTAGCGGAGCAGTTCTTC
CSAPSQLAEQFF
>NA|TRBV24-1|TRBJ2-2|NA
TGTGCCACCAGTGAATTTTCAGGGTTCCCCGGGGAGCTGTTTTTT
CATSEFSGFPGELFF
>TRBD1|TRBV12-3/TRBV12-4|TRBJ1-2|few
TGTGCCAGCAGGACAGGGGGCCATGGCTACACCTTC
CASRTGGHGYTF
>NA|TRBV7-7|TRBJ1-3|few
TGTGCTAGCAGCTCGGGATCTTCCTCTGGAAACACCATATATTTT
CASSSGSSSGNTIYF
>TRBD2|TRBV7-2|TRBJ2-7|NA
TGTGCCAGCAGCTTAGAATCGGGGGGGCCCTCCGAGCAGTACTTC
CASSLESGGPSEQYF
>TRBD1|TRBV4-2|TRBJ1-2|few
TGTGCCAGCAGCCAAGAACAGGGGCTCCTCTATGGCTACACCTTC
CASSQEQGLLYGYTF
>TRBD2|TRBV18|TRBJ2-5|NA
TGTGCCAGCTCACCCATGATAGCGGGGAACCAAGAGACCCAGTACTTC
CASSPMIAGNQETQYF
>NA|TRBV6-2/TRBV6-3|TRBJ2-7|few
TGTGCCAGCAGAAACAGGTTACTCTCCTACGAGCAGTACTTC
CASRNRLLSYEQYF
>NA|TRBV5-1|TRBJ2-4|many
TGCGCCAGCAGTCCCGCCTTCGGGGGAAACATTCAGTACTTC
CASSPAFGGNIQYF
>NA|TRBV5-1|TRBJ1-1|many
TGCGCCAGCAGCACGGGATACACTGAAGCTTTCTTT
CASSTGYTEAFF
>NA|TRBV3-1|TRBJ2-7|many
TGTGCCAGCAGCCAACGTGCCAATTCCTACGAGCAGTACTTC
CASSQRANSYEQYF
>NA|TRBV20-1|TRBJ2-5|NA
TGCAGCGATACTAGCACAAGAGAGGAAGAGACCCAGTACTTC
CSDTSTREEETQYF
>NA|TRBV20-1|TRBJ1-4|NA
TGCAGTGCTAGAGGGGACTCCGGTCATGAAAAACTGTTTTTT
CSARGDSGHEKLFF
>TRBD2|TRBV6-2/TRBV6-3|TRBJ2-1|few
TGTGCCAGCAGTACCGCCGGGGTAAGCGGGAGTGATGAGCAGTTCTTC
CASSTAGVSGSDEQFF
>NA|TRBV28|TRBJ2-1|NA
TGTGCCAGCAGTCTACAGTGGAATGAGCAGTTCTTC
CASSLQWNEQFF
>TRBD2|TRBV7-8|TRBJ2-1|few
TGTGCCAGCAGCTCCAGTAGCGGGAACGCCTACAATGAGCAGTTCTTC
CASSSSSGNAYNEQFF
>TRBD2|TRBV6-4|TRBJ2-3|NA
TGTGCCAGCAGGGACGAAGCGGGGGGCACAGATACGCAGTATTTT
CASRDEAGGTDTQYF
>TRBD2|TRBV6-1|TRBJ2-7|few
TGTGCCAGCAGTGAAGGGTTCGCTAGCGGGATCTCCCACGAGCAGTACTTC
CASSEGFASGISHEQYF
>NA|TRBV28|TRBJ1-6|few
TGTGCCAGCAGTCTTGGACACCCCGATACCCTCCACTTT
CASSLGHPDTLHF
>TRBD2|TRBV3-1|TRBJ2-5|NA
TGTGCCAGCAGCCAAGTGGGCGGGGGGGCCAAAGAGACCCAGTACTTC
CASSQVGGGAKETQYF
>TRBD2|TRBV6-1|TRBJ2-7|NA
TGTGCCAGCAGTGGCCTAGCGGGAGCCTACGAGCAGTACTTC
CASSGLAGAYEQYF
>NA|TRBV15|TRBJ2-5|many
TGTGCCACCAGCAGAGGCCCCGGGGAGGTTGGGGAAGAGACCCAGTACTTC
CATSRGPGEVGEETQYF
>NA|TRBV20-1|TRBJ2-2|many
TGCAGTGCTTCAGGGGATCCGAACACCGGGGAGCTGTTTTTT
CSASGDPNTGELFF
>NA|TRBV11-2|TRBJ2-7|many
TGTGCCAGCACCAGAGGGATTAGCTCCTACGAGCAGTACTTC
CASTRGISSYEQYF
>NA|TRBV19|TRBJ2-3|few
TGTGCCAGTAGTACTGGGACGGAAACAGATACGCAGTATTTT
CASSTGTETDTQYF
>NA|TRBV28|TRBJ2-1|NA
TGTGCCAGCAGTCTGACGGGGTCCCGATCCTACAATGAGCAGTTCTTC
CASSLTGSRSYNEQFF
>NA|TRBV28|TRBJ2-7|NA
TGTGCCAGCACCTTCCCAGGGGGGGTTGTGTACGAGCAGTACTTC
CASTFPGGVVYEQYF
>TRBD2|TRBV7-2|TRBJ2-7|NA
TGTGCCAGCAGCCCCGTGGGGACTAGCGGGGCCGAGCAGTACTTC
CASSPVGTSGAEQYF
>NA|TRBV5-1|TRBJ2-3|many
TGCGCCAGCAGCTTCATTCCCACAGATACGCAGTATTTT
CASSFIPTDTQYF
>NA|TRBV2|TRBJ1-6|NA
TGTGCCAGCAGCCCCAACAGGGCCGGTTCACCCCTCCACTTT
CASSPNRAGSPLHF
>NA|TRBV12-3/TRBV12-4|TRBJ2-2|NA
TGTGCCAGCAGTTCCACCCCCACCGGGGAGCTGTTTTTT
CASSSTPTGELFF
>TRBD2|TRBV5-1|TRBJ2-7|NA
TGCGCCAGCAGCGGTAGACTAGCGGGTTCCTACGAGCAGTACTTC
CASSGRLAGSYEQYF
>NA|TRBV5-1|TRBJ2-5|few
TGCGCCAGCAGCTTGGGCCCTAACCAAGAGACCCAGTACTTC
CASSLGPNQETQYF
>NA|TRBV15|TRBJ1-5|NA
TGTGCCACCAGCAGAAGGGCGGTGGGGGCGCGAAATCAGCCCCAGCATTTT
CATSRRAVGARNQPQHF
>TRBD1|TRBV4-2|TRBJ2-2|many
TGTGCCAGCAGCCAAGAAAGGGACAGGGCGATCGGGGAGCTGTTTTTT
CASSQERDRAIGELFF
>NA|TRBV2|TRBJ2-2|NA
TGTGCCAGCATTCAAGACGAAAACACCGGGGAGCTGTTTTTT
CASIQDENTGELFF
>TRBD2|TRBV7-3|TRBJ2-1|few
TGTGCCAGCAGCTTAACGAGGACTAGAACTCCCCTCTTCTTC
CASSLTRTRTPLFF
>TRBD1|TRBV28|TRBJ1-2|few
TGTGCCAGCAGTCAGAGGACAGGGCATCTTGGCTACACCTTC
CASSQRTGHLGYTF
>NA|TRBV7-6|TRBJ2-1|NA
TGTGCCAGCAGCCGCAACAGTCGCAATGAGCAGTTCTTC
CASSRNSRNEQFF
>NA|TRBV23-1|TRBJ2-6|NA
TGCGCCAGCAGTCTCGGCCCCACTGGGGCCAACGTCCTGACTTTC
CASSLGPTGANVLTF
>NA|TRBV7-3|TRBJ2-2|many
TGTGCCAGCAGCTTAAGGTTAAACGGGAACACCGGGGAGCTGTTTTTT
CASSLRLNGNTGELFF
>NA|TRBV28|TRBJ2-7|NA
TGTGCCAGCAGTAAACAGGTGGGCGAGCAGTACTTC
CASSKQVGEQYF
>TRBD1|TRBV3-1|TRBJ1-4|many
TGTGCCAGCAGAAAGACAGGGATTACAGAAAAACTGTTTTTT
CASRKTGITEKLFF
>TRBD2|TRBV5-1|TRBJ2-5|few
TGCGCCAGCAGCTCGACTAGCGGGAGACAAGAGACCCAGTACTTC
CASSSTSGRQETQYF
>NA|TRBV7-9|TRBJ2-7|few
TGTGCCAGCAGCTCCCAGGGGGGGATCTACGAGCAGTACTTC
CASSSQGGIYEQYF
>NA|TRBV5-6|TRBJ2-2|many
TGTGCCAGCAGAGGACAGTCTAGCTTCACCGGGGAGCTGTTTTTT
CASRGQSSFTGELFF
>TRBD2|TRBV2|TRBJ2-1|few
TGTGCCAGCAGAGCCTTAGCGGGGGGGCTTTCGAACAATGAGCAGTTCTTC
CASRALAGGLSNNEQFF
>NA|TRBV3-1|TRBJ1-6|few
TGTGCCAGCAGCCCCGGCAGGGATAATTCACCCCTCCACTTT
CASSPGRDNSPLHF
>TRBD1|TRBV29-1|TRBJ2-5|many
TGCAGCGTTGTCCGGGACAGGGCATGGGAGACCCAGTACTTC
CSVVRDRAWETQYF